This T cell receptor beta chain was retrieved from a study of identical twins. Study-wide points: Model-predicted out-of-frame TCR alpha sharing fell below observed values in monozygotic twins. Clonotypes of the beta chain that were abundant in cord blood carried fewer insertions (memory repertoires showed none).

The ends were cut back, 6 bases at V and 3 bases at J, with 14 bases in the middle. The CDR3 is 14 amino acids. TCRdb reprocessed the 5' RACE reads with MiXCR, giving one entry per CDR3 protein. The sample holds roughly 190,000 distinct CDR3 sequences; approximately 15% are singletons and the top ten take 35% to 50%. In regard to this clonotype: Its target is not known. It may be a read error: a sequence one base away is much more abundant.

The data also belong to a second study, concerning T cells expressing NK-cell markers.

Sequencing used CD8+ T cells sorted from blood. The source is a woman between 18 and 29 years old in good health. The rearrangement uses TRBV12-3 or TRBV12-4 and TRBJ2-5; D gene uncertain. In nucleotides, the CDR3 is TGTGCCAGCAGAGGGTACTCTTTTGAAGAGACCCAGTACTTC. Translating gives CASRGYSFEETQYF.